The present T cell receptor beta chain was sequenced within a study of T cell responses to AZD1222 COVID-19 vaccine. Study outcomes and limitations: Across spike, vaccine-associated CD4 TCRs were found, dominant at 160-218 and 743-854. Spike-specific TCR breadth and depth went up after people got two AZD1222 doses. A mostly white British donor set with more females was recruited, and clonal diversity was possibly underestimated.

In the case of this clone: Its antigen is as yet unknown.

Germline CDR1 and CDR2: SNHLY and FYNNEI. V was cut by 8 bases and J by 1 base, with 11 bases left in between. The CDR3 has 14 amino acids. This table comes from immunoSEQ multiplex PCR, and its TCRdb copy is limited to in-frame clones, with some not included. The data contain 210,000 or so clones, about 94% of them singletons. This clonotype was obtained from an adult who received the MenACWY meningococcal vaccine as a control. The chain joins TRBV2 to TRBJ2-2; D gene unclear. This specimen consisted of peripheral blood, obtained 28 days after the second dose of the MenACWY control vaccine. CDR3 in amino acids: CASREGKNTGELFF. The CDR3 DNA follows: TGTGCCAGCCGAGAAGGGAAGAACACCGGGGAGCTGTTTTTT.